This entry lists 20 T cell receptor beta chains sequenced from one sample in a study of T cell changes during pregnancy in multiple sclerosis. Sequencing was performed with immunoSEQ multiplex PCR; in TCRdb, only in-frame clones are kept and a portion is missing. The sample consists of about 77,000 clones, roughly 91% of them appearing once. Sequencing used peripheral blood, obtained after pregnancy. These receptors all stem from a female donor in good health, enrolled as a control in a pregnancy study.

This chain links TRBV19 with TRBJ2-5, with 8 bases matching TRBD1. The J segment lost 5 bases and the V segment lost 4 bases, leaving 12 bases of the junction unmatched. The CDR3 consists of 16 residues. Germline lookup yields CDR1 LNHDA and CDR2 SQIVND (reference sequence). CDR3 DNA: TGTGCCAGTAGTACCGGACAGGGATGGGTTCGGGAGACCCAGTACTTC. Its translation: CASSTGQGWVRETQYF. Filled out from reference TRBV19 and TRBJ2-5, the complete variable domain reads DGGITQSPKYLFRKEGQNVTLSCEQNLNHDAMYWYRQDPGQGLRLIYYSQIVNDFQKGDIAEGYSVSREKKESFPLTVTSAQKNPTAFYLCASSTGQGWVRETQYFGPGTRLLVL.

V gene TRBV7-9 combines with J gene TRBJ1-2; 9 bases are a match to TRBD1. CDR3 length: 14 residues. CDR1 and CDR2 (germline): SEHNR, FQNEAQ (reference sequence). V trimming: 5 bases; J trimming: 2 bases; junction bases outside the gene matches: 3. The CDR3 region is CASSRGQGNYGYTF. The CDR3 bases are TGTGCCAGCAGCAGAGGACAGGGGAACTATGGCTACACCTTC. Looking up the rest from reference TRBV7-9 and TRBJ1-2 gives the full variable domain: DTGVSQNPRHKITKRGQNVTFRCDPISEHNRLYWYRQTLGQGPEFLTYFQNEAQLEKSRLLSDRFSAERPKGSFSTLEIQRTEQGDSAMYLCASSRGQGNYGYTFGSGTRLTVV.

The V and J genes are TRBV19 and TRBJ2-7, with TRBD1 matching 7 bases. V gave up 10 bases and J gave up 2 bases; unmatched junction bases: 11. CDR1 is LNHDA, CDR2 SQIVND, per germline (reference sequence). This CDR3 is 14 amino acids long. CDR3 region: CATSPRDSPYEQYF. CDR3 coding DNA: TGTGCCACTTCACCCCGGGACAGCCCCTACGAGCAGTACTTC.

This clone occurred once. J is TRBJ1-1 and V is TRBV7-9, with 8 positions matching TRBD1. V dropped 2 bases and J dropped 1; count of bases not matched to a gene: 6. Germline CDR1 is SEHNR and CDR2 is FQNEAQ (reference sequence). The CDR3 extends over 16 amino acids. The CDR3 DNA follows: TGTGCCAGCAGCTTAAGAGGACAGGGACCGAACACTGAAGCTTTCTTT. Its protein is CASSLRGQGPNTEAFF.

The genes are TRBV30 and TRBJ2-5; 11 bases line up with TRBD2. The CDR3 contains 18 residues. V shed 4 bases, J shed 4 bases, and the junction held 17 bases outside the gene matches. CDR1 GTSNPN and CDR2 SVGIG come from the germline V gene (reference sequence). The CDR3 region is CAWIPRGIAGGSRETQYF. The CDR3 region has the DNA TGTGCCTGGATTCCGAGGGGGATAGCGGGAGGGTCCAGAGAGACCCAGTACTTC.

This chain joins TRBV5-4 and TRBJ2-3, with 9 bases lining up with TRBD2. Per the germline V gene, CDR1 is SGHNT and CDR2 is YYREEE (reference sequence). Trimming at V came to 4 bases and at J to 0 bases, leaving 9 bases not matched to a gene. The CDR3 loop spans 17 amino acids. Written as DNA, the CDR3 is TGTGCCAGCAGCAGAAAGCGGGGGGTCCTTAGCACAGATACGCAGTATTTT. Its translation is CASSRKRGVLSTDTQYF.

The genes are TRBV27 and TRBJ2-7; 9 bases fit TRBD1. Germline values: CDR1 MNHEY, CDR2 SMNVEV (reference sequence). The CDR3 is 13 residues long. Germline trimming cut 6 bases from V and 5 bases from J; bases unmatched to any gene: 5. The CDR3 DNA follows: TGTGCCAGCAGGCGAAACAGGGGGCACGAGCAGTACTTC. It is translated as CASRRNRGHEQYF.

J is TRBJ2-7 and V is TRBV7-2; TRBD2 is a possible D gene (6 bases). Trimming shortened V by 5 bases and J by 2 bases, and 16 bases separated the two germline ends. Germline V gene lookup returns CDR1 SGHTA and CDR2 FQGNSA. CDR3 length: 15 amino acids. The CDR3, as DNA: TGTGCCAGCAGCGGGGGACTGCCAACCGCCTACGAGCAGTACTTC. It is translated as CASSGGLPTAYEQYF. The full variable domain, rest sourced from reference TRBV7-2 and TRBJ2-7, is GAGVSQSPSNKVTEKGKDVELRCDPISGHTALYWYRQSLGQGLEFLIYFQGNSAPDKSGLPSDRFSAERTGGSVSTLTIQRTQQEDSAVYLCASSGGLPTAYEQYFGPGTRLTVT.

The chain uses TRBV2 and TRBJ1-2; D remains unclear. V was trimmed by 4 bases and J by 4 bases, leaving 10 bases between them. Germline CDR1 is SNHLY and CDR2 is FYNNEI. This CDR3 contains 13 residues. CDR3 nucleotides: TGTGCCAGCAGTGCCCGGGAGGCCTATGGCTACACCTTC. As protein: CASSAREAYGYTF. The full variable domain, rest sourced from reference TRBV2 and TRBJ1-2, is EPEVTQTPSHQVTQMGQEVILRCVPISNHLYFYWYRQILGQKVEFLVSFYNNEISEKSEIFDDQFSVERPDGSNFTLKIRSTKLEDSAMYFCASSAREAYGYTFGSGTRLTVV.

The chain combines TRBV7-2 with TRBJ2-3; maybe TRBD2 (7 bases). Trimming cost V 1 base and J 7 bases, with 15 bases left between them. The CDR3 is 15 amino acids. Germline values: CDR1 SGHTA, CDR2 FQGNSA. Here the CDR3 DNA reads TGTGCCAGCAGCTTAGGAGGGGGGGGAAAAAATACGCAGTATTTT. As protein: CASSLGGGGKNTQYF.

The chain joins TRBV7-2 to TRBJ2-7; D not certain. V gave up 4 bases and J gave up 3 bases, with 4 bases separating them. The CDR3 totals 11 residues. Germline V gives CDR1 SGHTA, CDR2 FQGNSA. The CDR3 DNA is TGTGCCAGCAGCTCCCGCTACGAGCAGTACTTC. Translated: CASSSRYEQYF.

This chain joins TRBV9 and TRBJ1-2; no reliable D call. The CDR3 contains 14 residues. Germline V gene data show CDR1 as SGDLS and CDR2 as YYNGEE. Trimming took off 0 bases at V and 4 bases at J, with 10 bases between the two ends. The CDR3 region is CASSVDSRPYGYTF. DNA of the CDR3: TGTGCCAGCAGCGTAGATAGCCGACCCTATGGCTACACCTTC.

CDR3 in amino acids: CARGGLGCSLDGYTF. DNA of the CDR3: TGTGCCAGGGGGGGGTTAGGGTGTAGTTTGGATGGCTACACCTTC. This rearrangement joins TRBV9 to TRBJ1-2; the D gene is possibly TRBD1 (5 bases). The CDR3 is made up of 15 amino acids. V lost 8 bases, J lost 6 bases, and 23 bases lay in between. The germline V gene has CDR1 SGDLS and CDR2 YYNGEE.

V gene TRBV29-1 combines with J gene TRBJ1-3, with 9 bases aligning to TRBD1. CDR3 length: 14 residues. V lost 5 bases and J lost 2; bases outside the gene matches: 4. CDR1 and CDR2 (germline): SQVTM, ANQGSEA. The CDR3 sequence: CSVSRDRAGNTIYF. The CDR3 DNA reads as TGCAGCGTTTCCCGGGACAGGGCTGGAAACACCATATATTTT.

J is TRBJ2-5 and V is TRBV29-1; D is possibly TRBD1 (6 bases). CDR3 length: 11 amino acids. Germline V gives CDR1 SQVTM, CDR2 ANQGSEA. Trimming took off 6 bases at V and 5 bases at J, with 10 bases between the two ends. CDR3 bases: TGCAGCGTCACAGGGTTGGAGACCCAGTACTTC. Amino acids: CSVTGLETQYF.

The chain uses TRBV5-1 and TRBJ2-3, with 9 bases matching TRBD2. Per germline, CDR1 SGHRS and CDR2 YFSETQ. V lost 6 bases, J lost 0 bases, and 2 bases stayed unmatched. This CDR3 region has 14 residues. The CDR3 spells CASTSGVSTDTQYF. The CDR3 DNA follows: TGCGCCAGCACTAGCGGGGTCAGCACAGATACGCAGTATTTT.

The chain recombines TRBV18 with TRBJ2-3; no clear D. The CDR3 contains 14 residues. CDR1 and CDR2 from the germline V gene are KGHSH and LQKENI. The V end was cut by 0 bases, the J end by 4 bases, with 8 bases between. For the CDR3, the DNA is TGTGCCAGCTCACCACCTACTCACGCAGATACGCAGTATTTT. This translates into CASSPPTHADTQYF. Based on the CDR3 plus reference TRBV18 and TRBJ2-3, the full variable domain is NAGVMQNPRHLVRRRGQEARLRCSPMKGHSHVYWYRQLPEEGLKFMVYLQKENIIDESGMPKERFSAEFPKEGPSILRIQQVVRGDSAAYFCASSPPTHADTQYFGPGTRLTVL.

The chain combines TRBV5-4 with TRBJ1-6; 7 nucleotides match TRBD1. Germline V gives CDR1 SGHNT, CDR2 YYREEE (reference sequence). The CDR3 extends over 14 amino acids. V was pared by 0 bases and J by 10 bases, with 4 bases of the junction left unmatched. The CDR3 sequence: CASSLDRGSSPLHF. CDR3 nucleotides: TGTGCCAGCAGCTTGGACAGGGGAAGCTCACCCCTCCACTTT.

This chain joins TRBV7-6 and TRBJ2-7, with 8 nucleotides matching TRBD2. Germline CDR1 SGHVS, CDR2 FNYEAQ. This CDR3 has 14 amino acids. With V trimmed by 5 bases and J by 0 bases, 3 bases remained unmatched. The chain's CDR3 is CASSPGTSSYEQYF. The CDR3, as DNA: TGTGCCAGCAGCCCCGGGACTAGCTCCTACGAGCAGTACTTC. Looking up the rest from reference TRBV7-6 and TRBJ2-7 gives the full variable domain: GAGVSQSPRYKVTKRGQDVALRCDPISGHVSLYWYRQALGQGPEFLTYFNYEAQQDKSGLPNDRFSAERPEGSISTLTIQRTEQRDSAMYRCASSPGTSSYEQYFGPGTRLTVT.

CDR3 sequence (DNA): TGTGCCAGCTCTGTCGGGGGAGACTATGGCTACACCTTC. It codes for CASSVGGDYGYTF. The chain couples TRBV18 to TRBJ1-2, with D perhaps TRBD1 (5 bases). The ends were cut back, 6 bases at V and 3 bases at J, with 11 bases in the middle. CDR3 length equals 13 residues. The V gene's germline CDR1 is KGHSH and CDR2 LQKENI.